The 18 T cell receptor beta chains reported below all come from one sample, sequenced in a study of shared clonotypes between healthy human individuals. Assay: immunoSEQ multiplex PCR; the TCRdb copy retains only in-frame clones and omits some. This sample carries a few million clones, more than 80% of them seen once, and the ten largest clones take 0.39%. Material: naive CD4+ T cells from PBMCs. Subset here: CD45RA+ positively selected. The receptors derive from a man aged 18-30 years in good health. Some clones in this sample may be carry-over from other donors' samples.

The chain recombines TRBV5-6 with TRBJ1-4; D is possibly TRBD1 (6 bases). CDR3 size: 15 residues. The V gene's germline CDR1 is SGHDT and CDR2 YYEEEE. With 1 base removed from V and 4 bases from J, the gap between germline ends came to 11 bases. The CDR3 loop is CASSLRGAGNEKLFF. The CDR3 DNA sequence: TGTGCCAGCAGCTTGCGGGGGGCCGGTAATGAAAAACTGTTTTTT.

The genes are TRBV7-3 and TRBJ1-1; D is unresolved. The CDR3 consists of 14 residues. V gave up 5 bases and J gave up 3 bases, with 13 bases separating them. The germline V gene has CDR1 SGHTA and CDR2 FQGTGA. CDR3 sequence (DNA): TGTGCCAGCAGCATTCTAGGAGGGCACACTGAAGCTTTCTTT. Translating it yields CASSILGGHTEAFF. The full variable domain, with the rest looked up from reference TRBV7-3 and TRBJ1-1, is GAGVSQTPSNKVTEKGKYVELRCDPISGHTALYWYRQSLGQGPEFLIYFQGTGAADDSGLPNDRFFAVRPEGSVSTLKIQRTERGDSAVYLCASSILGGHTEAFFGQGTRLTVV.

The rearrangement joins TRBV5-4 to TRBJ2-1; 9 bases line up with TRBD2. Germline-derived CDR1 and CDR2 are SGHNT and YYREEE (reference sequence). CDR3 size: 15 residues. After removal of 4 bases from V and 5 bases from J, the junction contained 7 bases not matched to a gene. The CDR3 protein is CASSPKRGDHNEQFF. The CDR3 coding sequence is TGTGCCAGCAGCCCGAAGCGGGGGGATCACAATGAGCAGTTCTTC.

A note on this clone: The sample carries other DNA sequences with the same CDR3. The gene calls are TRBV6-1 and TRBJ1-5; weak D call: TRBD1 (6 bases). The V and J ends lost 6 bases and 7 bases respectively, with 13 bases between them. The CDR3 contains 13 residues. Germline CDR1 and CDR2: MNHNS and SASEGT. The CDR3 nucleotides read TGTGCCAGCAGAGGAACAGGGAACCAGCCCCAGCATTTT. Translation gives CASRGTGNQPQHF.

This clone has only one observation. The V gene is TRBV25-1, the J gene TRBJ2-1; possibly TRBD2 for D (5 bases). The CDR3 is 13 amino acids. The germline V gene has CDR1 MGHDK and CDR2 SYGVNS. With 3 bases removed from V and 10 bases from J, the gap between germline ends came to 13 bases. The CDR3: CASSERARTEQFF. DNA of the CDR3: TGTGCCAGCAGTGAGAGGGCCAGAACAGAGCAGTTCTTC. The variable domain in full, completed from reference TRBV25-1 and TRBJ2-1, reads EADIYQTPRYLVIGTGKKITLECSQTMGHDKMYWYQQDPGMELHLIHYSYGVNSTEKGDLSSESTVSRIRTEHFPLTLESARPSHTSQYLCASSERARTEQFFGPGTRLTVL.

The gene calls are TRBV11-2 and TRBJ2-1; the D is unclear. V gave up 3 bases and J gave up 6 bases, with 9 bases separating them. The CDR3 covers 13 residues. Germline V CDR1 and CDR2: SGHAT, FQNNGV. Written as DNA, the CDR3 is TGTGCCAGCAGCTTCATCAGCCCCAATGAGCAGTTCTTC. Translated, it gives CASSFISPNEQFF.

This clone has only one observation. This chain links TRBV29-1 with TRBJ2-7, with D unresolved. Trimming pared 4 bases from V and 4 bases from J, leaving 8 bases between. CDR1 and CDR2 (germline): SQVTM, ANQGSEA. This CDR3 is built from 11 residues. This CDR3 reads CSVVNVYEQYF. In DNA form, the CDR3 reads TGCAGCGTTGTTAATGTGTACGAGCAGTACTTC.

The chain joins TRBV14 to TRBJ2-7; no clear D gene. The V and J ends lost 4 bases and 3 bases respectively, with 4 bases between them. CDR1 and CDR2 from the germline V gene are SGHDN and FVKESK. This CDR3 is built from 11 residues. As DNA, the CDR3 is TGTGCCAGCAGCCTGAACTACGAGCAGTACTTC. It codes for CASSLNYEQYF.

A single count supports this clone. This specimen includes other DNA sequences encoding the same CDR3. This chain connects TRBV7-8 to TRBJ1-1; possible D gene TRBD1, 6 bases. The CDR3 length is 13 residues. From germline, CDR1 is SGHVS and CDR2 FQNEAQ. Trimming removed 5 bases from V and 0 bases from J, with 7 bases in between. CDR3 loop: CASSGQLNTEAFF. CDR3 nucleotides: TGTGCCAGCAGCGGACAGCTGAACACTGAAGCTTTCTTT.

This chain uses TRBV5-4 with TRBJ2-7; 7 bases are a match to TRBD1. CDR3 length: 15 amino acids. J gave up 0 bases and V 3 bases, and 6 bases lay outside the gene matches. Germline CDR1 reads SGHNT; CDR2 reads YYREEE (reference sequence). This CDR3 reads CASSYAGTVSYEQYF. The CDR3 DNA follows: TGTGCCAGCAGCTATGCCGGGACAGTCTCCTACGAGCAGTACTTC.

The chain has TRBV28 and TRBJ2-7; D possibly corresponds to TRBD1 (5 bases). The V gene lost 4 bases and the J gene lost 4 bases, with 14 bases spanning the gap. The CDR3 is 14 amino acids. Per the germline V gene, CDR1 is MDHEN and CDR2 is SYDVKM. The CDR3: CASSWTQTLYEQYF. In DNA, the CDR3 is TGTGCCAGCAGTTGGACACAGACTCTTTACGAGCAGTACTTC. Together with reference TRBV28 and TRBJ2-7, the CDR3 gives the full variable domain: DVKVTQSSRYLVKRTGEKVFLECVQDMDHENMFWYRQDPGLGLRLIYFSYDVKMKEKGDIPEGYSVSREKKERFSLILESASTNQTSMYLCASSWTQTLYEQYFGPGTRLTVT.

The chain uses TRBV2 and TRBJ2-1; 10 bases fit TRBD2. Germline V gene sequence: CDR1 SNHLY, CDR2 FYNNEI. V was pared by 5 bases and J by 10 bases, with 8 bases of the junction left unmatched. This CDR3 spans 14 amino acids. The CDR3 protein is CASSKGGLAMEQFF. CDR3 DNA: TGTGCCAGCAGTAAAGGGGGACTAGCGATGGAGCAGTTCTTC.

The rearrangement joins TRBV5-1 to TRBJ2-7; 8 nucleotides agree with TRBD1. Trimming cost V 4 bases and J 2 bases; bases outside gene matches: 14. The CDR3 contains 17 residues. Germline-derived CDR1 and CDR2 are SGHRS and YFSETQ. The CDR3 reads CASSLGTGKWLAYEQYF. The DNA of the CDR3 is TGCGCCAGCAGCCTTGGGACAGGAAAATGGTTGGCCTACGAGCAGTACTTC.

The J gene is TRBJ1-3, the V gene TRBV28; 7 bases are shared with TRBD1. Germline assignment: CDR1 MDHEN and CDR2 SYDVKM. The CDR3 runs to 15 residues. V was pared by 6 bases and J by 3 bases, with 8 bases of the junction left unmatched. The CDR3 DNA is TGTGCCAGCAGAGACCCCCAGGGGGATGGAAACACCATATATTTT. Its translation is CASRDPQGDGNTIYF. The variable domain in full, with the rest retrieved from reference TRBV28 and TRBJ1-3, is DVKVTQSSRYLVKRTGEKVFLECVQDMDHENMFWYRQDPGLGLRLIYFSYDVKMKEKGDIPEGYSVSREKKERFSLILESASTNQTSMYLCASRDPQGDGNTIYFGEGSWLTVV.

This chain uses TRBV11-2 with TRBJ2-7; TRBD2 matches at 8 bases. V was pared by 2 bases and J by 4 bases, with 16 bases of the junction left unmatched. Germline loops: CDR1 SGHAT, CDR2 FQNNGV. The CDR3 spans 18 residues. CDR3 residues: CASSLIRGGRTALYEQYF. The DNA of the CDR3 is TGTGCCAGCAGCTTAATCAGGGGCGGGAGGACCGCCCTATACGAGCAGTACTTC. Full variable domain (missing parts from reference TRBV11-2 and TRBJ2-7): EAGVAQSPRYKIIEKRQSVAFWCNPISGHATLYWYQQILGQGPKLLIQFQNNGVVDDSQLPKDRFSAERLKGVDSTLKIQPAKLEDSAVYLCASSLIRGGRTALYEQYFGPGTRLTVT.

This chain uses TRBV5-6 with TRBJ2-5, with 8 bases aligning to TRBD1. The germline V gene encodes CDR1 SGHDT and CDR2 YYEEEE. This CDR3 contains 13 residues. V lost 1 base, J lost 6 bases, and 2 bases stayed unmatched. CDR3 loop: CASSLRTGQTQYF. Here the CDR3 DNA reads TGTGCCAGCAGCTTGCGGACAGGGCAGACCCAGTACTTC.

The rearrangement joins TRBV5-1 to TRBJ2-3; D unresolved. Germline lookup yields CDR1 SGHRS and CDR2 YFSETQ. Trimming stripped 0 bases from V and 5 bases from J, with 13 bases between. There are 15 residues in the CDR3. CDR3 in DNA: TGCGCCAGCAGCTTGGCGATTATGTTTCAAGATACGCAGTATTTT. Translated, it gives CASSLAIMFQDTQYF. The variable domain in full, completed from reference TRBV5-1 and TRBJ2-3, reads KAGVTQTPRYLIKTRGQQVTLSCSPISGHRSVSWYQQTPGQGLQFLFEYFSETQRNKGNFPGRFSGRQFSNSRSEMNVSTLELGDSALYLCASSLAIMFQDTQYFGPGTRLTVL.

About this clone: The same CDR3 can be traced to other DNA sequences in this sample. V is TRBV28 and J is TRBJ1-2; no clear D gene. Trimming shortened V by 3 bases and J by 3 bases, and 5 bases separated the two germline ends. This CDR3 is 12 amino acids long. Looked up from germline, CDR1 is MDHEN and CDR2 is SYDVKM. CDR3: CASSLSDYGYTF. Here the CDR3 DNA reads TGTGCCAGCAGTTTGAGTGACTATGGCTACACCTTC.